The clone carrying this T cell receptor beta chain was found many times. The data are from a study of T cells after yellow fever vaccination. Study information: In the case of low-cell-number fractions, SMART-Seq v4 Ultra Low Input was used for preparation.

The CDR3 sequence is 13 residues long. The V end lost 6 bases, the J end lost 0 bases, and 10 bases lay between the germline ends. The germline V gene encodes CDR1 DFQATT and CDR2 SNEGSKA (reference sequence). Universal primer sites and UMIs were introduced during 5'RACE template-switching synthesis of TCR cDNA. TCRdb called the 5' RACE reads again in MiXCR, with one record for every CDR3 protein. Of roughly 120,000 distinct CDR3 sequences listed, about 7% are singletons. Here the sequenced sample was CD4+ T cells sorted from PBMCs, taken approximately 40 days after the first yellow fever vaccination. The genes are TRBV20-1 and TRBJ2-3, with D hard to call. This receptor was identified in a man in his late teens or twenties who received the YFV17D yellow fever vaccine. The CDR3 here is CSAPYLSTDTQYF. DNA of the CDR3: TGCAGTGCACCTTACCTAAGCACAGATACGCAGTATTTT.